What follows are 10 T cell receptor beta chains derived from one specimen sequenced in a study of blood T cells in healthy people across ages. Through a sample-barcoded 5' primer and a J-beta primer mix, a second PCR was run for roughly 7 to 12 cycles. TCRdb reprocessed the 5' RACE reads with MiXCR, giving one entry per CDR3 protein. This table holds about 970,000 distinct CDR3 sequences, roughly 51% found once. Material for sequencing was blood. These receptors were collected from a woman aged 60-75 years in good health.

This chain uses TRBV28 with TRBJ2-3, with unresolved D. CDR3 length: 15 residues. From germline, CDR1 is MDHEN and CDR2 SYDVKM. Trimming removed 3 bases at V and 7 bases at J, with 17 bases between. CDR3 protein: CASSLGGPAHHTQYF. CDR3 bases: TGTGCCAGCAGTTTGGGCGGCCCGGCCCATCATACGCAGTATTTT.

J is TRBJ1-5 and V is TRBV6-1; 10 nucleotides align to TRBD1. The junction had 5 bases not matched to a gene; V was cut back by 4 bases and J by 2 bases. CDR1 and CDR2 (germline): MNHNS, SASEGT. This CDR3 spans 16 amino acids. The CDR3 bases are TGTGCCAGCAGTGCGACAGGGGGCAAGGGCAATCAGCCCCAGCATTTT. It is translated as CASSATGGKGNQPQHF.

This clonotype was picked up a small number of times. The V gene is TRBV5-5, the J gene TRBJ2-7, with 7 bases fitting TRBD1. J lost 7 bases, V lost 4 bases, and 11 bases had no gene match. Germline V lookup: CDR1 SGHKS, CDR2 YYEKEE (reference sequence). The CDR3 length is 14 residues. Written as DNA, the CDR3 is TGTGCCAGCAGCGGGGGACAGCGTTGGGGTGAGCAGTACTTC. It encodes CASSGGQRWGEQYF. The whole variable domain, remainder taken from reference TRBV5-5 and TRBJ2-7, is DAGVTQSPTHLIKTRGQQVTLRCSPISGHKSVSWYQQVLGQGPQFIFQYYEKEERGRGNFPDRFSARQFPNYSSELNVNALLLGDSALYLCASSGGQRWGEQYFGPGTRLTVT.

The chain carries TRBV29-1 and TRBJ2-3; perhaps D is TRBD1 or TRBD2 (5 bases each). Looked up from germline, CDR1 is SQVTM and CDR2 is ANQGSEA. Trimming took off 8 bases at V and 2 bases at J, with 11 bases between the two ends. The CDR3 totals 12 residues. The CDR3, as DNA: TGCAGCTTGGGGGATTTCACAGATACGCAGTATTTT. Translating gives CSLGDFTDTQYF.

The chain employs TRBV20-1 and TRBJ2-1; D gene uncertain. Trimming cost V 4 bases and J 6 bases, with 10 bases left between them. The CDR3 extends over 12 amino acids. Per germline, CDR1 DFQATT and CDR2 SNEGSKA (reference sequence). DNA for the CDR3: TGCAGTGCTAAATCCAGGCTCAATGAGCAGTTCTTC. It translates to CSAKSRLNEQFF.

This chain connects TRBV29-1 to TRBJ2-2, with D possibly TRBD2 on 6 matching bases. There are 10 residues in the CDR3. Trimming pared 7 bases from V and 8 bases from J, leaving 8 bases between. Germline CDR1 is SQVTM and CDR2 is ANQGSEA. The CDR3 is CSAGEGELFF. CDR3 sequence (DNA): TGCAGCGCGGGAGAAGGGGAGCTGTTTTTT.

This clonotype was counted many times. A much more abundant neighbour one base away suggests this may be a read error. V usage is TRBV12-3 or TRBV12-4 and J usage is TRBJ2-5; D might be TRBD1 (6 bases). The CDR3 length is 14 residues. V lost 5 bases and J lost 11, with 21 bases in between. CDR3 DNA: TGTGCCAGCAGTCACGGACAACAGGGATATGAGCAGTACTTC. It translates to CASSHGQQGYEQYF.

J is TRBJ1-3 and V is TRBV20-1; unclear D gene. CDR3 length equals 14 residues. The germline V gene encodes CDR1 DFQATT and CDR2 SNEGSKA (reference sequence). V shed 6 bases and J shed 0 bases, with 12 bases lying between them. CDR3 loop: CSAPSEYSGNTIYF. DNA for the CDR3: TGCAGTGCCCCCTCGGAGTACTCTGGAAACACCATATATTTT.

This clonotype was observed a single time. This chain links TRBV28 with TRBJ1-1; the D gene is possibly TRBD1 (5 bases). This CDR3 comprises 14 residues. Germline values: CDR1 MDHEN, CDR2 SYDVKM. The germline V and J ends were trimmed by 5 bases and 4 bases, with 14 bases remaining between them. This CDR3 is CASSVPQGFTEAFF. The CDR3 region has the DNA TGTGCCAGCAGTGTACCTCAGGGCTTCACTGAAGCTTTCTTT.

The chain couples TRBV7-9 to TRBJ1-5; TRBD1 matches 8 bases. Germline-derived CDR1 and CDR2 are SEHNR and FQNEAQ (reference sequence). This CDR3 has 16 amino acids. V shed 2 bases, J shed 5 bases, and the junction held 8 bases outside the gene matches. The CDR3: CASSLSGQGRYQPQHF. The CDR3 DNA reads as TGTGCCAGCAGCTTAAGCGGACAGGGTCGGTATCAGCCCCAGCATTTT.